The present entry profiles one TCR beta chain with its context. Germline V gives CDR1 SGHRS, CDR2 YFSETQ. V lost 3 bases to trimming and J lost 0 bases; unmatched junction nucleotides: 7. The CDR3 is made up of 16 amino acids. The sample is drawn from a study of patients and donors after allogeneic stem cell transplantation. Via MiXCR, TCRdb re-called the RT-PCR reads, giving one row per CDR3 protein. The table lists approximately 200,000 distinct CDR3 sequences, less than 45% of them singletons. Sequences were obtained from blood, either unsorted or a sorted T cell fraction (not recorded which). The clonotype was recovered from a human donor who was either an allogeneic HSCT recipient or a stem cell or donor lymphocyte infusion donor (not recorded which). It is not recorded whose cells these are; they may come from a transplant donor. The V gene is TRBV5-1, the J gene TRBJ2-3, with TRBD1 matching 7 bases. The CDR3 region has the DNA TGCGCCAGCAGCTCGCTCCCAGGGGGTAGCACAGATACGCAGTATTTT. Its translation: CASSSLPGGSTDTQYF.